Given below is one TCR beta chain in context. The data are from a study of preoperative IRX-2 immunotherapy in early breast cancer. This CDR3 is built from 15 residues. Germline V lookup: CDR1 SGHRS, CDR2 YFSETQ. Trimming removed 3 bases from V and 8 bases from J, with 15 bases in between. Data came from immunoSEQ multiplex PCR; TCRdb stores just in-frame clones and leaves some out. Among around 40,000 clones listed, roughly 95% were seen once. Treatment specified: preoperative locoregional IRX-2 cytokine immunotherapy. Samples came from a phase Ib trial of preoperative locoregional IRX-2 cytokine immunotherapy.

The TCR was taken from a human donor with breast cancer. The chain joins TRBV5-1 to TRBJ1-6; possible D gene TRBD1, 5 bases. The sample here was tumor tissue, taken after IRX-2 immunotherapy. CDR3 DNA: TGCGCCAGCAGCTCCGATGAAGGGGCATATTCACCCCTCCACTTT. Translated: CASSSDEGAYSPLHF. Full variable domain (missing parts from reference TRBV5-1 and TRBJ1-6): KAGVTQTPRYLIKTRGQQVTLSCSPISGHRSVSWYQQTPGQGLQFLFEYFSETQRNKGNFPGRFSGRQFSNSRSEMNVSTLELGDSALYLCASSSDEGAYSPLHFGNGTRLTVT.